Below, 11 T cell receptor beta chains from the same sample are listed, as sequenced in a study of shared clonotypes between healthy human individuals. The method was immunoSEQ multiplex PCR; TCRdb's version includes in-frame clones alone and lacks a portion of them. The sample lists approximately 2,300,000 clones, 85% to 95% seen once, with approximately 0.4% in the top ten. Sequencing was carried out using naive CD4+ T cells from PBMCs. The sample's subset: CD45RA+ positively selected. The receptors were sampled from a man aged 18 to 35 in good health. Some clones in this sample may be carry-over from other donors' samples.

Only one count was recorded for this clone. The CDR3 protein is CASSLGTGGRDEQFF. In DNA, the CDR3 is TGTGCCAGCAGTTTAGGGACAGGGGGCCGCGATGAGCAGTTCTTC. The gene calls are TRBV28 and TRBJ2-1, with TRBD1 matching over 12 bases. The CDR3 totals 15 residues. Germline CDR1 MDHEN, CDR2 SYDVKM. V lost 2 bases and J lost 8; bases outside the gene matches: 4.

In DNA, the CDR3 is TGTGCCTGGATTGGTGGAAATGAGCAGTTCTTC. Translated: CAWIGGNEQFF. J is TRBJ2-1 and V is TRBV30; D call uncertain. CDR1 GTSNPN and CDR2 SVGIG come from the germline V gene (reference sequence). The V and J ends lost 4 bases and 7 bases respectively, with 8 bases between them. The CDR3 is made up of 11 amino acids.

The chain uses TRBV19 and TRBJ1-2; D is unclear. The CDR3 sequence is 12 residues long. Trimming shortened V by 3 bases and J by 8 bases, and 10 bases separated the two germline ends. CDR1 is LNHDA, CDR2 SQIVND, per germline (reference sequence). CDR3 in DNA: TGTGCCAGTAGTATGACCCAAGGAGGCTACACCTTC. Translated: CASSMTQGGYTF.

The chain uses TRBV9 and TRBJ2-2; D may be TRBD2 (6 bases). V gave up 0 bases and J gave up 4 bases, with 16 bases separating them. This CDR3 is 17 amino acids long. Germline CDR1 SGDLS, CDR2 YYNGEE. The CDR3 spells CASSVGGGVKPTGELFF. The CDR3 DNA reads TGTGCCAGCAGCGTAGGTGGCGGGGTGAAACCCACCGGGGAGCTGTTTTTT.

Notes on this clone: The same CDR3 also results from other DNA sequences found in this sample. The rearrangement joins TRBV7-3 to TRBJ1-1; D remains ambiguous. Germline CDR1 and CDR2: SGHTA and FQGTGA. V lost 1 base, J lost 5 bases, and 8 bases lay in between. The CDR3 covers 13 residues. CDR3 loop: CASSLMGNTEAFF. The DNA of the CDR3 is TGTGCCAGCAGCTTAATGGGGAATACTGAAGCTTTCTTT.

This chain links TRBV6-5 with TRBJ2-2; 9 bases are shared with TRBD1. V gave up 6 bases and J gave up 7 bases; unmatched junction bases: 6. The CDR3 runs to 14 residues. Per germline, CDR1 MNHEY and CDR2 SVGAGI. The CDR3 region is CASRNRGLRGELFF. In nucleotides, the CDR3 is TGTGCCAGCAGGAACAGGGGGCTCCGCGGGGAGCTGTTTTTT.

The chain couples TRBV4-1 to TRBJ2-2; TRBD1 or TRBD2 may be the D gene (5 bases each). In germline, CDR1 is MGHRA, CDR2 YSYEKL. CDR3 length equals 17 residues. V dropped 3 bases and J dropped 0 bases, with 14 bases sitting between them. The CDR3 loop is CASSHSMGPSNTGELFF. The CDR3 DNA sequence: TGCGCCAGCAGCCACTCTATGGGACCTTCGAACACCGGGGAGCTGTTTTTT.

V gene TRBV28 combines with J gene TRBJ1-3; TRBD1 might be the D (5 bases). V dropped 6 bases and J dropped 8 bases, with 14 bases sitting between them. CDR1 MDHEN and CDR2 SYDVKM come from the germline V gene. The length of the CDR3 is 13 residues. The CDR3 reads CASSLDRGDTIYF. The CDR3, as DNA: TGTGCCAGCAGCTTAGACAGAGGGGACACCATATATTTT.

The gene calls are TRBV7-2 and TRBJ2-3, with a tentative D call TRBD2 (5 bases). The V end lost 5 bases, the J end lost 4 bases, and 19 bases lay between the germline ends. Germline loops: CDR1 SGHTA, CDR2 FQGNSA. The CDR3 extends over 16 amino acids. The CDR3 sequence: CASSPHGRRGPDTQYF. The CDR3, as DNA: TGTGCCAGCAGCCCCCACGGCCGACGAGGGCCAGATACGCAGTATTTT.

This sequence joins TRBV7-2 and TRBJ1-2, with TRBD1 matching 9 bases. The CDR3 totals 14 residues. The trim removed 5 bases at V and 4 bases at J, leaving 5 bases unmatched. The germline V gene has CDR1 SGHTA and CDR2 FQGNSA. As DNA, the CDR3 is TGTGCCAGCAGCGCGCGGGACAGGGCCTATGGCTACACCTTC. As protein: CASSARDRAYGYTF.

The chain couples TRBV21-1 to TRBJ1-1; the table's D call TRBD1 went unverified against the DNA. TRBV21-1 is an annotated pseudogene. The CDR3 is 17 amino acids. The CDR3 nucleotides are TGTGCCAGCAGCAAAAGGGGGGCGGACAGGGAGAACACTGAAGCTTTCTTT. Protein: CASSKRGADRENTEAFF.